A single sample is the source of the 5 T cell receptor beta chains below, sequenced in a study of graft-versus-host responses after intestinal transplantation. The assay was immunoSEQ multiplex PCR, and TCRdb's table has in-frame clones only and misses some. The table shows about 19,000 clones, with roughly 33% occurring only once. The starting material was alloreactive CD4+ T cells from a mixed lymphocyte reaction culture, obtained before transplantation. Noted subset: CFSE-low proliferating T cells sorted from roughly six-day pre-transplant mixed lymphocyte reaction (GvH or HvG direction). The receptors stem from a human patient who was an organ donor for intestinal transplantation.

This sequence joins TRBV10-3 and TRBJ2-5; TRBD1 matches 10 bases. The better agreement between TRBJ2-7 and the DNA end casts doubt on the J call. The germline CDR1 and CDR2 sequences are ENHRY and SYGVKD. The CDR3 runs 14 residues. CDR3 nucleotide sequence: TGTGCCATCAGTGGGGGACAGGGGTTATACGAGCAGTACTTC. Protein product: CAISGGQGLYEQYF.

The chain joins TRBV29-1 to TRBJ2-3; D not certain. The germline gives CDR1 SQVTM, CDR2 ANQGSEA. CDR3 length: 14 amino acids. Trimming left V 3 bases short and J 1 base short, with 11 bases between. CDR3 region: CSVDHSGGTDTQYF. The CDR3 bases are TGCAGCGTTGATCACTCCGGAGGCACAGATACGCAGTATTTT.

This clone occurred a few times. This chain joins TRBV6-1 and TRBJ1-1; the match to TRBD1 covers 7 bases. The V and J ends lost 6 bases and 5 bases, in that order; junction bases with no gene match: 6. CDR3 size: 13 residues. From germline, CDR1 is MNHNS and CDR2 SASEGT. The CDR3 DNA sequence: TGTGCCAGCAGGAGACCAGGGGGGACTGAAGCTTTCTTT. It translates to CASRRPGGTEAFF.

Only a few counts were recorded for this clone. The rearrangement links TRBV20-1 to TRBJ2-7, with D perhaps TRBD1 (6 bases). V lost 2 bases and J 5 bases, leaving 7 bases between the germline ends. This CDR3 comprises 11 residues. Per the germline V gene, CDR1 is DFQATT and CDR2 is SNEGSKA (reference sequence). For the CDR3, the DNA is TGCAGTGCTAGACGGGACAACGAGCAGTACTTC. Its translation: CSARRDNEQYF.

The rearrangement uses TRBV28 and TRBJ1-5, with D unresolved. Germline-derived CDR1 and CDR2 are MDHEN and SYDVKM. Between the trimmed V and J ends, which lost 6 bases and 3 bases, there was a span of 6 bases. This CDR3 is built from 12 residues. CDR3 in DNA: TGTGCCAGCAGGGGTCCCAATCAGCCCCAGCATTTT. Residues: CASRGPNQPQHF.